A selection of T cell receptor beta chains follows, all from one sample in a study of T cells in localized non-small cell lung cancer. Repertoires were generated with immunoSEQ multiplex PCR, while TCRdb's copy carries only in-frame clones and drops some. The sample lists tens of thousands of clones; roughly 86% were seen once. The sequenced sample was peripheral blood, obtained before any cancer treatment. Receptors originate from a man between 18 and 50 years old with stage I lung adenocarcinoma. Both conserved end residues are part of each CDR3. D genes are given only for firm matches. The size entry is marked missing in some rows and otherwise reads once, few, many or a size class.

j_gene	d_gene	abundance	v_gene	CDR3nt	CDR3aa
TRBJ2-7	.	.	TRBV15	TGTGCCACCAGCAAAGGGGGGGGTTACGAGCAGTACTTC	CATSKGGGYEQYF
TRBJ1-3	.	.	TRBV5-4	TGTGCCAGCAGCTTTTGGGGGCGAAACACCATATATTTT	CASSFWGRNTIYF
TRBJ2-1	.	few	TRBV13	TGTGCCAGCCTCCGGGGCAATGAGCAGTTCTTC	CASLRGNEQFF
TRBJ2-2	.	.	TRBV4-1	TGCGCCAGCAGCCAAGAGGAGAGGTTGAACACCGGGGAGCTGTTTTTT	CASSQEERLNTGELFF
TRBJ2-7	.	few	TRBV7-8	TGTGCCAGCAGCTTAACAGGCTACGAGCAGTACTTC	CASSLTGYEQYF
TRBJ2-7	.	.	TRBV4-3	TGCGCCAGCAGCTCGGGACCGATCAGCTCCTACGAGCAGTACTTC	CASSSGPISSYEQYF
TRBJ1-2	TRBD1	few	TRBV28	TGTGCCAGCACCGAGACAGGGAGGAATGGCTACACCTTC	CASTETGRNGYTF
TRBJ2-7	.	.	TRBV7-9	TGTGCCAGCAGCTTCAGGACAGACTACGAGCAGTACTTC	CASSFRTDYEQYF
TRBJ1-1	TRBD1	.	TRBV7-2	TGTGCCAGCAGCTCACAGGGGGCGGGTTACACTGAAGCTTTCTTT	CASSSQGAGYTEAFF
TRBJ1-1	.	.	TRBV30	TGTGCCTGGAGTGCGTATGTTATGAACACTGAAGCTTTCTTT	CAWSAYVMNTEAFF
TRBJ1-6	TRBD1	.	TRBV4-3	TGCGCCAGCAGCCAAGCCAGGGGGTCGGGTTCACCCCTCCACTTT	CASSQARGSGSPLHF
TRBJ1-1	.	few	TRBV5-4	TGTGCCAGCAGCTTCGAGGCACGCACTGAAGCTTTCTTT	CASSFEARTEAFF
TRBJ1-4	.	.	TRBV30	TGTGCCTGGAAGAAGGGGATTAATGAAAAACTGTTTTTT	CAWKKGINEKLFF
TRBJ2-5	.	.	TRBV2	TGTGCCAGCAGCGACCTTCCCGGGGAGACCCAGTACTTC	CASSDLPGETQYF
TRBJ1-1	.	.	TRBV15	TGTGCCACCAGCAGAGATTTAGTACTCCTCAATAGTGGCACTGAAGCTTTCTTT	CATSRDLVLLNSGTEAFF
TRBJ2-5	TRBD2	.	TRBV2	TGTGCCAGCACTACTAGCGGGGGGGTCCAAGAGACCCAGTACTTC	CASTTSGGVQETQYF